What follows describes a single T cell receptor beta chain. The data stem from a study of blood T cell repertoires in COVID-19. Overall study context: COVID-19 samples collected from the United States, Italy and Spain covered acute and convalescent phases. T cells, B-cell-depleted T cells, or PBMCs supplied cDNA or gDNA.

Per the authors' pipeline: Amplifying reference gene primers gave estimates of nucleated cell counts. Here immunoSEQ multiplex PCR was the method, and the copy in TCRdb shows in-frame clones only, minus some. For V, J and clone size, that table is used; D and trimming come from the DNA. The table shows around 70,000 clones, with about 84% occurring only once. Sequenced input: peripheral blood. The receptor comes from a woman between 55 and 75 years old with acute or convalescent COVID-19.

The CDR3 is CASSLDRGSDYTF. As DNA, the CDR3 is TGTGCCAGCAGCTTGGACAGGGGCTCCGACTACACCTTC. The rearrangement uses TRBV5-8 and TRBJ1-2; 7 bases fit TRBD1. The germline V gene encodes CDR1 SGHTS and CDR2 YDEGEE. The CDR3 runs to 13 residues. Losses at the gene ends were 0 bases for V and 10 bases for J; bases not matched to a gene: 6.